One and the same sample provided the 25 T cell receptor beta chains below, sequenced in a study of cytomegalovirus exposure and HLA in healthy donors. This PCR relied on a set of 60 Vbeta primers and 13 Jbeta primers. Repertoires were generated with immunoSEQ multiplex PCR, while TCRdb's copy carries only in-frame clones and drops some. In the table there are about 200,000 clones, under 85% of which are singletons. The sample consisted of PBMCs. These receptors originate from a man aged 45-65 years in good health and CMV-seronegative.

V is TRBV28 and J is TRBJ2-3; TRBD2 might be the D (6 bases). Germline V CDR1 and CDR2: MDHEN, SYDVKM. CDR3 length: 16 amino acids. Trimming removed 4 bases at V and 2 bases at J, with 16 bases between. The DNA for the CDR3 is TGTGCCAGCAGTTCCTTAGGAGGGAGGAACACAGATACGCAGTATTTT. Its translation is CASSSLGGRNTDTQYF. Based on the CDR3 plus reference TRBV28 and TRBJ2-3, the full variable domain is DVKVTQSSRYLVKRTGEKVFLECVQDMDHENMFWYRQDPGLGLRLIYFSYDVKMKEKGDIPEGYSVSREKKERFSLILESASTNQTSMYLCASSSLGGRNTDTQYFGPGTRLTVL.

This clone was detected once. The chain recombines TRBV6-4 with TRBJ2-3; TRBD1 matches at 7 bases. CDR1 and CDR2 (germline): MRHNA, SNTAGT. V was clipped by 6 bases and J by 4 bases; unmatched bases: 7. The CDR3 has 14 amino acids. The CDR3 protein is CASSRQGFADTQYF. In DNA form, the CDR3 reads TGTGCCAGCAGCCGACAGGGATTTGCAGATACGCAGTATTTT.

J is TRBJ2-7 and V is TRBV7-3; 11 bases agree with TRBD1. J was trimmed by 6 bases and V by 5 bases; bases with no gene match: 9. Germline V gives CDR1 SGHTA, CDR2 FQGTGA. The CDR3 length is 15 residues. CDR3 DNA sequence: TGTGCCAGCAGCCCTCGGGGGACAGGGGGAAGCGAGCAGTACTTC. It translates to CASSPRGTGGSEQYF. Full variable domain (outside the CDR3, taken from reference TRBV7-3 and TRBJ2-7): GAGVSQTPSNKVTEKGKYVELRCDPISGHTALYWYRQSLGQGPEFLIYFQGTGAADDSGLPNDRFFAVRPEGSVSTLKIQRTERGDSAVYLCASSPRGTGGSEQYFGPGTRLTVT.

V gene TRBV7-2 combines with J gene TRBJ2-1, with TRBD2 matching over 10 bases. Germline assignment: CDR1 SGHTA and CDR2 FQGNSA. The J segment lost 2 bases and the V segment lost 5 bases, leaving 6 bases of the junction unmatched. This CDR3 spans 16 amino acids. CDR3 region: CASSVETSGPYNEQFF. DNA of the CDR3: TGTGCCAGCAGCGTAGAGACTAGCGGGCCCTACAATGAGCAGTTCTTC.

This chain connects TRBV5-1 to TRBJ1-6; 10 nucleotides align to TRBD1. The germline gives CDR1 SGHRS, CDR2 YFSETQ. Trimming cost V 5 bases and J 10 bases; bases outside gene matches: 15. The CDR3 loop spans 17 amino acids. Here the CDR3 reads CASSPIPRTGGMSPLHF. Written as DNA, the CDR3 is TGCGCCAGCAGTCCAATTCCCAGGACAGGGGGGATGTCACCCCTCCACTTT.

This clone has a single count. V usage is TRBV28 and J usage is TRBJ1-6; no clear D gene. Germline CDR1 and CDR2: MDHEN and SYDVKM. V shed 6 bases and J shed 7 bases, with 7 bases lying between them. The CDR3 is 12 amino acids. The CDR3 loop reads CASSRANSPLHF. CDR3 DNA: TGTGCCAGCAGCCGAGCCAATTCACCCCTCCACTTT. Supplemented by reference TRBV28 and TRBJ1-6, the full variable domain reads DVKVTQSSRYLVKRTGEKVFLECVQDMDHENMFWYRQDPGLGLRLIYFSYDVKMKEKGDIPEGYSVSREKKERFSLILESASTNQTSMYLCASSRANSPLHFGNGTRLTVT.

The rearrangement joins TRBV6-6 to TRBJ1-1; D unresolved. Germline assignment: CDR1 MNHNY and CDR2 SVGAGI (reference sequence). Trimming left V 6 bases short and J 11 bases short, with 19 bases between. The CDR3 covers 13 residues. The CDR3 DNA follows: TGTGCCAGCAGCTATCAAAACGCCCGCGGGGCTTTCTTT. This codes for CASSYQNARGAFF.

The J gene is TRBJ2-1, the V gene TRBV5-1, with D tentatively TRBD2 (6 bases). This CDR3 contains 15 residues. The V gene's germline CDR1 is SGHRS and CDR2 YFSETQ. V was clipped by 5 bases and J by 4 bases, with 16 bases between them. The CDR3 nucleotides read TGCGCCAGCAGATTCGCGGGAAGTCGATACAATGAGCAGTTCTTC. Its translation is CASRFAGSRYNEQFF.

In the case of this clone: In the same sample, other DNA sequences code for this CDR3. V usage is TRBV6-5 and J usage is TRBJ2-7, with 8 bases identical to TRBD1. The germline V gene encodes CDR1 MNHEY and CDR2 SVGAGI. Germline trimming cut 2 bases from V and 3 bases from J; bases unmatched to any gene: 6. CDR3 length equals 15 residues. The CDR3 here is CASSYRDRGGYEQYF. CDR3 DNA sequence: TGTGCCAGCAGTTACCGAGACAGGGGTGGCTACGAGCAGTACTTC.

The chain links TRBV9 to TRBJ2-3; 7 bases line up with TRBD2. The CDR3 totals 15 residues. Looked up from germline, CDR1 is SGDLS and CDR2 is YYNGEE. V trimming: 4 bases; J trimming: 1 base; junction bases outside the gene matches: 6. The CDR3 region has the DNA TGTGCCAGCAGCCCGCGCCTAGCGGGCACAGATACGCAGTATTTT. It translates to CASSPRLAGTDTQYF.

The gene calls are TRBV9 and TRBJ2-7; 8 bases map to TRBD1. The V segment lost 0 bases and the J segment 2 bases; nucleotides outside the gene matches: 4. The CDR3 totals 15 residues. The germline CDR1 and CDR2 sequences are SGDLS and YYNGEE. This CDR3 is CASSVESDRAYEQYF. The CDR3 bases are TGTGCCAGCAGCGTAGAGTCGGACAGGGCCTACGAGCAGTACTTC. Looking up the rest from reference TRBV9 and TRBJ2-7 gives the full variable domain: DSGVTQTPKHLITATGQRVTLRCSPRSGDLSVYWYQQSLDQGLQFLIQYYNGEERAKGNILERFSAQQFPDLHSELNLSSLELGDSALYFCASSVESDRAYEQYFGPGTRLTVT.

The gene calls are TRBV10-2 and TRBJ2-3; 9 bases match TRBD2. V dropped 4 bases and J dropped 2; count of bases not matched to a gene: 7. CDR3 length: 16 residues. The germline gives CDR1 WSHSY, CDR2 SAAADI. The CDR3: CASSGLAGGITDTQYF. CDR3 sequence (DNA): TGCGCCAGCAGTGGTCTCGCGGGAGGGATCACAGATACGCAGTATTTT.

The chain joins TRBV19 to TRBJ2-7, with D possibly being TRBD1 (5 bases). Trimming took 5 bases from V and 2 from J, leaving 10 bases between them. The CDR3 is 13 amino acids. CDR1 and CDR2 (germline): LNHDA, SQIVND (reference sequence). CDR3 DNA sequence: TGTGCCAGTAGTCTTACAGGAACCTACGAGCAGTACTTC. It codes for CASSLTGTYEQYF.

Here the CDR3 reads CACGLAGNTGELFF. The CDR3 DNA sequence: TGTGCCTGCGGACTAGCGGGAAACACCGGGGAGCTGTTTTTT. The rearrangement joins TRBV30 to TRBJ2-2, with 12 bases that match TRBD2. Germline CDR1 and CDR2: GTSNPN and SVGIG (reference sequence). V shed 6 bases, J shed 2 bases, and the junction held 1 base outside the gene matches. The CDR3 contains 14 residues.

The CDR3 region has the DNA TGTGCCAGCAGTGGGACTAGCGGGAGGGGCCCTGAGCAGTTCTTC. It codes for CASSGTSGRGPEQFF. V is TRBV6-1 and J is TRBJ2-1; 15 bases agree with TRBD2. J gave up 9 bases and V 4 bases, and 4 bases lay outside the gene matches. The CDR3 has 15 residues. Germline V CDR1 and CDR2: MNHNS, SASEGT.

This chain links TRBV7-9 with TRBJ2-5, with a weak D call TRBD1 (6 bases). V was trimmed by 5 bases and J by 4 bases, leaving 20 bases between them. CDR3 length: 16 amino acids. Germline values: CDR1 SEHNR, CDR2 FQNEAQ (reference sequence). The DNA for the CDR3 is TGTGCCAGCAGCCCGCAGGGGCTTAGCTATGGAGAGACCCAGTACTTC. It yields the protein CASSPQGLSYGETQYF. The whole variable domain, remainder taken from reference TRBV7-9 and TRBJ2-5, is DTGVSQNPRHKITKRGQNVTFRCDPISEHNRLYWYRQTLGQGPEFLTYFQNEAQLEKSRLLSDRFSAERPKGSFSTLEIQRTEQGDSAMYLCASSPQGLSYGETQYFGPGTRLLVL.

This clone was seen just once. The rearrangement uses TRBV5-6 and TRBJ2-7; maybe TRBD1 (5 bases). Germline assignment: CDR1 SGHDT and CDR2 YYEEEE. Trimming left V 0 bases short and J 2 bases short, with 9 bases between. This CDR3 is built from 14 residues. CDR3 DNA sequence: TGTGCCAGCAGCTTGGGCAGGGCGGCCTACGAGCAGTACTTC. Its translation is CASSLGRAAYEQYF. Filled out from reference TRBV5-6 and TRBJ2-7, the complete variable domain reads DAGVTQSPTHLIKTRGQQVTLRCSPKSGHDTVSWYQQALGQGPQFIFQYYEEEERQRGNFPDRFSGHQFPNYSSELNVNALLLGDSALYLCASSLGRAAYEQYFGPGTRLTVT.

This sequence joins TRBV5-1 and TRBJ1-2; D unclear. The CDR3 extends over 12 amino acids. Trimming removed 4 bases at V and 7 bases at J, with 11 bases between. The germline V gene has CDR1 SGHRS and CDR2 YFSETQ. The CDR3 loop reads CASSPDIGGYTF. The CDR3 region has the DNA TGCGCCAGCAGCCCCGACATCGGTGGCTACACCTTC.

The V and J genes are TRBV6-1 and TRBJ2-5; 8 positions agree with TRBD1. The DNA end is more similar to TRBJ2-7, so the J call may be wrong. The CDR3 extends over 14 amino acids. Germline V CDR1 and CDR2: MNHNS, SASEGT. CDR3 residues: CASGWGQDPYEQYF. The CDR3, as DNA: TGTGCCAGCGGGTGGGGACAGGACCCCTACGAGCAGTACTTC.

V is TRBV6-5 and J is TRBJ2-7, with TRBD1 matching 8 bases. V lost 2 bases to trimming and J lost 2 bases; unmatched junction nucleotides: 2. This CDR3 is built from 14 residues. From germline, CDR1 is MNHEY and CDR2 SVGAGI. CDR3 sequence: CASSYRDRPYEQYF. CDR3 DNA: TGTGCCAGCAGTTACCGGGACAGGCCCTACGAGCAGTACTTC.

The chain carries TRBV28 and TRBJ2-7, with D possibly matching TRBD1 (6 bases). CDR3 length: 16 residues. CDR1 MDHEN and CDR2 SYDVKM come from the germline V gene. V was trimmed by 1 base and J by 3 bases, leaving 16 bases between them. The CDR3 nucleotides read TGTGCCAGCAGTTTATCCCTGGGGGCAGGATTCTACGAGCAGTACTTC. Translating it yields CASSLSLGAGFYEQYF.

To note about this clone: One junction end does not reproduce the germline sequence, and a read error may be involved. This chain uses TRBV7-6 with TRBJ2-2; D may be TRBD1 (6 bases). Germline lookup yields CDR1 SGHVS and CDR2 FNYEAQ. The length of the CDR3 is 15 residues. This chain's CDR3 is CASSLGAAGAGELLF. In nucleotides, the CDR3 is TGTGCCAGCAGCTTAGGGGCGGCAGGGGCCGGGGAGCTGCTTTTT.

The chain combines TRBV7-2 with TRBJ1-5; 7 nucleotides align to TRBD1. V was pared by 6 bases and J by 0 bases, with 2 bases of the junction left unmatched. CDR3 size: 14 residues. Germline V CDR1 and CDR2: SGHTA, FQGNSA. CDR3 loop: CASSRDSSNQPQHF. Written as DNA, the CDR3 is TGTGCCAGCAGTAGGGACAGTAGCAATCAGCCCCAGCATTTT.

This sequence joins TRBV6-5 and TRBJ1-1, with D tentatively TRBD1 (6 bases). Trimming removed 6 bases from V and 4 bases from J, with 12 bases in between. Germline loops: CDR1 MNHEY, CDR2 SVGAGI. CDR3 length: 13 residues. The CDR3 here is CASRGQIGTEAFF. The CDR3 bases are TGTGCCAGCAGAGGACAGATTGGCACTGAAGCTTTCTTT.

As to this clone: A read error may account for a junction end that differs from germline. The CDR3 loop is CASSKQGQNSQYF. For the CDR3, the DNA is TGTGCCAGCAGCAAGCAGGGGCAAAACAGTCAGTACTTC. The chain links TRBV7-9 to TRBJ2-4, with D possibly TRBD1 on 6 matching bases. Germline V CDR1 and CDR2: SEHNR, FQNEAQ (reference sequence). This CDR3 region has 13 residues.